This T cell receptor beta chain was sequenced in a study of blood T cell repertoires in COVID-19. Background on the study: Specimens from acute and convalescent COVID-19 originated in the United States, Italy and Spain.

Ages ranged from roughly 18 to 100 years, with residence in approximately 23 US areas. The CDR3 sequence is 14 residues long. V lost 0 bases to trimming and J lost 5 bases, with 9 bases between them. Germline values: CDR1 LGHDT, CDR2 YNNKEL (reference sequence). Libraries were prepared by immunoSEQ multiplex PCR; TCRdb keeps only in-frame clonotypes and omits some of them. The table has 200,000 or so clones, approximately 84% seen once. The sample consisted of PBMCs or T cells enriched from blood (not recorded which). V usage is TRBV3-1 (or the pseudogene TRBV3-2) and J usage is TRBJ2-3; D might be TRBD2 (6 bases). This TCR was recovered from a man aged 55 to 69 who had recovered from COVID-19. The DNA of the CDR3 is TGTGCCAGCAGCCAAGATCTGGAGGGAGATACGCAGTATTTT. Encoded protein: CASSQDLEGDTQYF.